These T cell receptor beta chains were read from a single sample in a study of OX40 agonist ivuxolimab in advanced cancers. TCRdb's copy holds only in-frame clones and misses some; the assay was immunoSEQ multiplex PCR. The table has approximately 44,000 clones, approximately 80% seen once. The source material was CD4+ or CD8+ T cells sorted from blood, sampled in a trial of the OX40 agonist ivuxolimab. The receptors here all came from an adult with an advanced solid tumor such as melanoma, head and neck, liver or kidney cancer. CDR3s leave out the opening cysteine and the closing phenylalanine or tryptophan. Fields, in order: CDR3 protein, V gene, clone size, J gene. Some rows mark clone size as missing; the rest say once, few, many or name a class of expanded clone.

cdr3_aa: ASSQGRLTEYEQY
v_call: TRBV14
clone_size: -
j_call: TRBJ2-7

cdr3_aa: ACWPGQGDGGYT
v_call: TRBV30
clone_size: few
j_call: TRBJ1-2

cdr3_aa: ASSPPLDRGGNTIY
v_call: TRBV19
clone_size: few
j_call: TRBJ1-3

cdr3_aa: ASSLGGSVYGYT
v_call: TRBV5-5
clone_size: -
j_call: TRBJ1-2

cdr3_aa: ASSFRSAGRTEAF
v_call: TRBV7-9
clone_size: -
j_call: TRBJ1-1

cdr3_aa: ASSEDRGRDTQY
v_call: TRBV6-5
clone_size: once
j_call: TRBJ2-3

cdr3_aa: ASSQDPGRASHEQF
v_call: TRBV14
clone_size: -
j_call: TRBJ2-1

cdr3_aa: ASSLQGNAEETQY
v_call: TRBV5-1
clone_size: once
j_call: TRBJ2-5

cdr3_aa: AWSTGGWGYEQY
v_call: TRBV30
clone_size: -
j_call: TRBJ2-7

cdr3_aa: ASSRQGARVDTQY
v_call: TRBV2
clone_size: -
j_call: TRBJ2-3

cdr3_aa: ASSLGQGYNEQF
v_call: TRBV5-1
clone_size: -
j_call: TRBJ2-1